This TCR beta chain was retrieved from a study of a mutant IDH1 vaccine in newly diagnosed glioma (dated by TCRdb to the early 2020s). The study in broad terms: Across visits V03 through V10, patients got a total of eight vaccinations, given in weeks 1, 3, 5, 7, 11, 15, 19 and 23. In the chemotherapy-containing groups, vaccination started alongside temozolomide cycles, whereas in patients who had radiotherapy alone it started 4-6 weeks after radiotherapy. The roughly 34 treated patients were approximately 60% male and about 38% female, with a mean age of 40.4 years. Prior to enrollment, standard therapy consisting of radiotherapy alone, temozolomide alone, or radiochemotherapy with temozolomide had been administered to patients, with the combination being received by most patients. Peripheral blood was collected at six visits: V03 (baseline), V05, V07, V10, V12 and V13. For exploratory analyses, roughly 25 treated patients had longitudinal TCRB deep sequencing done wherever samples were available. Study-wide conclusions, independent of this receptor: The authors stated that sample limitations prevented analyses of patient blood samples from being reproduced. Immune responses induced by the vaccine were seen in over 80% of patients across multiple MHC alleles. Pseudoprogression seemed to be unrelated to changes in the top peripheral T cell clonotypes found by TCRB sequencing. Availability determined which PBMC samples were chosen for TCRB deep sequencing.

Trimming removed 3 bases from V and 3 bases from J; the gene matches leave 11 bases unexplained. CDR1 SGDLS and CDR2 YYNGEE are derived from the germline V gene. Its CDR3 holds 17 amino acids, cysteine through phenylalanine. The CDR3 DNA has 51 bases and is translated from base 1. To prepare the library, the immunoSEQ multiplex PCR assay was applied. The hsTCRB Kit was used according to the manufacturer's protocol to amplify rearranged TCR beta chain sequences. An Illumina MiSeq was used to sequence the TCRB libraries. Concerning the study's data processing: The proprietary platform of the kit vendor was used for demultiplexing, trimming and gene mapping. This immuneACCESS table, as held by TCRdb, lists in-frame sequences with V and J called but not all clones. Of the missing ones, under half trace to an unresolved V gene in checked studies; the others have no known cause. D and trimming come from the DNA, and the V and J calls and clone size come from that table. This sample is represented by 60,000 or so clones; about 81% of them were singletons. About 8.8% of the sample rests with the top ten.

Sample time point, as interpreted from the label and publication: week 23, last vaccination. Each vaccine dose, consisting of 300 ug of a 20-mer mutant IDH1 peptide in Montanide, was administered subcutaneously with topical imiquimod. The donors had newly diagnosed IDH1-mutant astrocytomas of WHO grade 3 or 4 that showed loss of nuclear ATRX. The samples were drawn from NOA16, a multicentre, single-arm, open-label phase I trial in Germany that tested a mutant IDH1 peptide vaccine in humans for the first time. Genomic DNA for TCRB sequencing was isolated from EDTA blood with the DNeasy Blood and Tissue Kit. Turning to this clone: Its antigen is not yet known. No base-level quality is on record; no much larger clone is a single base apart.

The specimen comprised PBMCs, sampled from a glioma patient whose treatment included an IDH1 peptide vaccine. Here the chain combines TRBV9 and TRBJ1-3, with TRBD1 matching 8 junction bases. The sequence was collected from a woman in her thirties or forties with glioma. Some clones in this sample may be carry-over from other donors' samples. In nucleotide form, the sequence is TGTGCCAGCAGCGAGGCCCCCGGGGACAGGCTTGGAAACACCATATATTTT. Its amino acids are CASSEAPGDRLGNTIYF.